The T cell receptor (beta chain) described here comes from a study of post-analysis software for immune sequencing data. This clonotype appeared a few times. Its antigen is currently unknown. cDNA libraries of TCR beta carried unique molecular identifiers. TCRdb reprocessed the PCR reads via MiXCR and lists one record per CDR3 protein. The table records roughly 730,000 distinct CDR3 sequences, 25% to 30% of them present only once. Study-wide results and caveats: Among multiple sclerosis patients, normalized Chao1 diversity was significantly below that of controls. With TRBV5-6, TRBV5-1 and TRBV20-1 included, five TRBV segments were more frequent in patients than in controls. When the samples were clustered directly with F measure, those that had been prepared in the same batch showed strong co-clustering.

The V gene end was trimmed by 5 bases and the J gene end by 9 bases; junction bases not matched to a gene: 10. Germline lookup yields CDR1 SGHTA and CDR2 FQGNSA. The CDR3 has 15 amino acids. The sample comprised blood. The sequence was collected from a girl aged 10 to 17 with multiple sclerosis. V gene TRBV7-2 combines with J gene TRBJ1-6; 7 bases map to TRBD1. CDR3 nucleotides: TGTGCCAGCAGCCCCGGACAGGCCACGACTTCACCCCTCCACTTT. It yields the protein CASSPGQATTSPLHF. The variable domain in full, completed from reference TRBV7-2 and TRBJ1-6, reads GAGVSQSPSNKVTEKGKDVELRCDPISGHTALYWYRQSLGQGLEFLIYFQGNSAPDKSGLPSDRFSAERTGGSVSTLTIQRTQQEDSAVYLCASSPGQATTSPLHFGNGTRLTVT.